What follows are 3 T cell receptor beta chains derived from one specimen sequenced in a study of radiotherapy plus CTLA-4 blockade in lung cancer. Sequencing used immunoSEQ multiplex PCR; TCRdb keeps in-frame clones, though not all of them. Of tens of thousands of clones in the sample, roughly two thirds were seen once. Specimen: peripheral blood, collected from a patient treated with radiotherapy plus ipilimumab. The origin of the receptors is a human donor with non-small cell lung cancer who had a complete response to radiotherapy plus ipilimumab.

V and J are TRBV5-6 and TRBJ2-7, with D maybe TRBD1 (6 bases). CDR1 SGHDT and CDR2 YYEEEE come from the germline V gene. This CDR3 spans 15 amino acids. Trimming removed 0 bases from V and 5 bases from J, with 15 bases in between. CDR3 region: CASSLVGTGSHEQYF. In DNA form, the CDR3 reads TGTGCCAGCAGCTTGGTGGGTACAGGGTCCCACGAGCAGTACTTC.

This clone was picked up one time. CDR3 nucleotide sequence: TGTGCCAGTAGCCTGGGAGCGGCAGGGGGCGGTCAGCCCCAGCATTTT. This gives the protein CASSLGAAGGGQPQHF. The J gene is TRBJ1-5, the V gene TRBV19; 8 bases agree with TRBD1. Trimming at V came to 6 bases and at J to 6 bases, leaving 13 bases not matched to a gene. The CDR3 sequence is 16 residues long. Germline-derived CDR1 and CDR2 are LNHDA and SQIVND (reference sequence).

The CDR3 DNA sequence: TGTGCCATCAGTGGTACGGGACAGAGCTCCTACGAGCAGTACTTC. Translating it yields CAISGTGQSSYEQYF. This chain connects TRBV10-3 to TRBJ2-5; TRBD1 aligns across 7 bases. TRBJ2-7 explains the end of the DNA better; the J call may be wrong. Germline V gene sequence: CDR1 ENHRY, CDR2 SYGVKD. The CDR3 is 15 amino acids.